This T cell receptor (beta chain) was identified in a study of T-cell memory formation after mild COVID-19. This clonotype has just a few counts. What it binds is not known. Study-wide findings and caveats: Pre-infection memory harbored some responding clones, suggesting cross-reactive memory joined.

Each CDR3 protein gets one entry after TCRdb re-called the 5' RACE reads with MiXCR. Seen here are 95,000 to 120,000 distinct CDR3 sequences, 22% observed once, and the top ten hold approximately 40%. Germline V gene sequence: CDR1 LNHNV, CDR2 YYDKDF (reference sequence). The CDR3 runs 15 residues. V was trimmed by 2 bases and J by 2 bases, leaving 10 bases between them. The sequence was obtained from a man younger than 30 who had mild COVID-19 (a few samples of this study predate the infection). Cell type and time point are not known. The chain is built from TRBV15 and TRBJ1-5; no clear D gene. Input material: PBMCs or a T cell subset sorted from them (not recorded which). CDR3 sequence reads: CATSRSITGNQPQHF. Written as DNA, the CDR3 is TGTGCCACCAGCAGATCTATAACCGGCAATCAGCCCCAGCATTTT.